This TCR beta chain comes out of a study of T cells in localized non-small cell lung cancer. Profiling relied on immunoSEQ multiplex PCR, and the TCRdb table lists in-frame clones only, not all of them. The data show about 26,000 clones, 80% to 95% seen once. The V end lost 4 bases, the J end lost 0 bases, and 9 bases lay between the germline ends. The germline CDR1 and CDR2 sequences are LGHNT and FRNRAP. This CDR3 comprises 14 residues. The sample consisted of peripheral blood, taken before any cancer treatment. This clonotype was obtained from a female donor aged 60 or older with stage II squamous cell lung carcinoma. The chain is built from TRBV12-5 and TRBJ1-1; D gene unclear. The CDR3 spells CASGWPAVNTEAFF. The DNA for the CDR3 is TGTGCTAGTGGTTGGCCCGCGGTGAACACTGAAGCTTTCTTT.